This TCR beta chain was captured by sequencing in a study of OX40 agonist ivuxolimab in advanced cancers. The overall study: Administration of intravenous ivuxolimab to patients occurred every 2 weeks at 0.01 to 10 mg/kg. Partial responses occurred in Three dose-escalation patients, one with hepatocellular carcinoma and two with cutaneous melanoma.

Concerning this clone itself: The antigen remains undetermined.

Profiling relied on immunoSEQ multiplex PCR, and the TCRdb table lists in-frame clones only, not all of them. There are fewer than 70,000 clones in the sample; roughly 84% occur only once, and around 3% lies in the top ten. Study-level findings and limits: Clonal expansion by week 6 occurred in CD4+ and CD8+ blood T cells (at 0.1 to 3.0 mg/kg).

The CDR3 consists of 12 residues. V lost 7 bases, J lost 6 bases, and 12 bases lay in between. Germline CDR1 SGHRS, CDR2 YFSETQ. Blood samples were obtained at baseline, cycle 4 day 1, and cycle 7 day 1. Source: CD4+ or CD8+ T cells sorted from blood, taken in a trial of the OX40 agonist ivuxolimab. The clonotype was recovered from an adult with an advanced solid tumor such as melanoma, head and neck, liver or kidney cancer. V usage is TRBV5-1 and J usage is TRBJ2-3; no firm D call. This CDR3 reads CASRTLGDTQYF. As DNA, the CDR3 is TGCGCCAGCCGCACCCTTGGGGATACGCAGTATTTT.